The subject of this entry is one T cell receptor beta chain. Antigen specificity is unknown. Blood genomic DNA input for TRB amplification was about 220-500 ng. This specimen belongs to a study of T and B cells in COVID-19 patients. Study information: Of 20 to 25 active-infection patients, about 13 were critically ill with mechanical ventilation or extracorporeal membrane oxygenation.

The CDR3 spans 14 residues. V lost 0 bases and J lost 2, with 11 bases in between. The germline gives CDR1 DFQATT, CDR2 SNEGSKA (reference sequence). BIOMED2 TRB-A/B primer pools were used in multiplex TRB PCR. TCRdb recomputed calls from the multiplex PCR reads with MiXCR, one row per CDR3 protein. Among about 14,000 distinct CDR3 sequences listed, around 25% were seen once. Study-wide results and limits: Patients with COVID-19 reportedly showed strongly skewed T cell receptor beta variable and joining gene usage. There were some 2,300 TCR clusters exclusive to the recovered cohort, a few dozen with low generation probability.

The sequencing sample was made of blood. V usage is TRBV20-1 and J usage is TRBJ2-7, with D possibly called TRBD1 or TRBD2 (5 bases each). The receptor was isolated from a human donor who had recovered from COVID-19. The CDR3 sequence: CSAREGERTYEQYF. CDR3 in DNA: TGCAGTGCTAGAGAGGGGGAGCGCACCTACGAGCAGTACTTC.